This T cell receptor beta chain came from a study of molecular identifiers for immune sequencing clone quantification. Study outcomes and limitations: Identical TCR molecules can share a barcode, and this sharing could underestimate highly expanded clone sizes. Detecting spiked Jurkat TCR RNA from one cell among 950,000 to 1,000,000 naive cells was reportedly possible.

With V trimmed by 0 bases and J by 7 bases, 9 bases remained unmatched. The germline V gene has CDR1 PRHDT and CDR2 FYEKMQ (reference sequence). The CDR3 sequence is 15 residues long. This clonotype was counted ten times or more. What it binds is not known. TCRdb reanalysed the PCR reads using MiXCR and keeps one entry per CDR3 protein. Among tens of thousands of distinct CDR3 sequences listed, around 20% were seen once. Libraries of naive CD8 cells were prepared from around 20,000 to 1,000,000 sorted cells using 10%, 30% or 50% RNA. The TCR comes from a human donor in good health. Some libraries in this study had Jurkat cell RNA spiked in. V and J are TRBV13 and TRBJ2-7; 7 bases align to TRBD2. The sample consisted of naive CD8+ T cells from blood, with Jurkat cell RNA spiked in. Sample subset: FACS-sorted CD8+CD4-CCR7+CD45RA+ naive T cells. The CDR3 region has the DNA TGTGCCAGCAGCTTAGGTCCGGGAGGAAGGGCAGAGCAGTACTTC. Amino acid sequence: CASSLGPGGRAEQYF.